This T cell receptor beta chain was profiled in a study of T cell responses to AZD1222 COVID-19 vaccine. This clone came up a few times. The target antigen is unknown. This CDR3 spans 13 amino acids. Germline V gene data show CDR1 as LNHDA and CDR2 as SQIVND (reference sequence). The V and J ends lost 3 bases and 6 bases respectively, with 9 bases between them. Clones were sequenced by immunoSEQ multiplex PCR, and TCRdb holds only the in-frame ones, with some missing. Of 150,000 to 200,000 clones in the sample, more than 75% are singletons; the top ten hold roughly 26%. Overall study results and limits: When two AZD1222 doses had been given, Spike-specific TCR breadth and depth rose. Possibly, clonal diversity was underestimated; donors were largely white British and included more females. Seropositive at baseline were only a handful of AZD1222 recipients.

The chain employs TRBV19 and TRBJ2-1; D remains ambiguous. This TCR derives from an adult who received the AZD1222 COVID-19 vaccine. This sample comprised peripheral blood, obtained 28 days after the second AZD1222 dose. The CDR3 region is CASSIGSSNEQFF. The CDR3, as DNA: TGTGCCAGTAGTATCGGAAGTTCCAATGAGCAGTTCTTC.